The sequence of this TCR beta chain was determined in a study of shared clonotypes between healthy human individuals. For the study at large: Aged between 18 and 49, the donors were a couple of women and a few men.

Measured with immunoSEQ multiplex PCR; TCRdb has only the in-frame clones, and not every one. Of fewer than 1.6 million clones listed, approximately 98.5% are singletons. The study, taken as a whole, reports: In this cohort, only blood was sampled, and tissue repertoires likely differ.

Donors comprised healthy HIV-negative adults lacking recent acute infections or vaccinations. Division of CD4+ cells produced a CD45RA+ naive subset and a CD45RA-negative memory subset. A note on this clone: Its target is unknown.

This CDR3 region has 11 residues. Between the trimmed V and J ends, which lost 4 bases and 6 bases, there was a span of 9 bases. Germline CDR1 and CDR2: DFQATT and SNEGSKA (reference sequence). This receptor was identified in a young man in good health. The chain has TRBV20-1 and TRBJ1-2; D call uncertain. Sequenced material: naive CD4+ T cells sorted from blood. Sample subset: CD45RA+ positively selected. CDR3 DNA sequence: TGCAGTGCTACGAGGGCCGATGGCTACACCTTC. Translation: CSATRADGYTF.